The next 21 T cell receptor beta chains were all read from a single sample in a study of T cells in Graves' hyperthyroidism and ophthalmopathy. TCR beta CDR3 regions were amplified from RNA transcripts. The study used the HTBI primer set for a first-round RT-PCR of the TCR CDR3. TCRdb recomputed calls from the multiplex PCR reads with MiXCR, one row per CDR3 protein. The sample contains more than 350,000 distinct CDR3 sequences, roughly 17% of which appear only once. Material for sequencing was blood. These TCRs come from a woman aged 25-40 years with Graves' hyperthyroidism that later progressed to Graves' ophthalmopathy.

The CDR3 is CAIKGQTLLAGGKTDTQYF. The CDR3 nucleotides read TGTGCCATCAAGGGGCAAACACTCCTCGCAGGGGGCAAGACAGATACGCAGTATTTT. The chain recombines TRBV10-3 with TRBJ2-3; the match to TRBD1 covers 8 bases. This CDR3 has 19 amino acids. From germline, CDR1 is ENHRY and CDR2 SYGVKD. Unmatched junction bases numbered 21, after V lost 7 bases and J lost 3 bases.

This clonotype has a handful of counts. The V and J genes are TRBV5-5 and TRBJ2-5; tentatively, D is TRBD2 (6 bases). This CDR3 has 11 residues. Trimming removed 4 bases at V and 12 bases at J, with 13 bases between. Germline values: CDR1 SGHKS, CDR2 YYEKEE (reference sequence). In DNA, the CDR3 is TGTGCCAGCAGCCAGGGACTCATTGAGTACTTC. Protein sequence: CASSQGLIEYF.

This chain links TRBV29-1 with TRBJ1-2; 10 bases are a match to TRBD1. The V gene end was trimmed by 7 bases and the J gene end by 5 bases; junction bases not matched to a gene: 4. Germline V gene data show CDR1 as SQVTM and CDR2 as ANQGSEA. This CDR3 spans 12 amino acids. Here the CDR3 DNA reads TGCAGCGGGTGGACAGGGGGATATGGCTACACCTTC. Translated: CSGWTGGYGYTF.

This clonotype was counted many times. The V call is TRBV27, the J call TRBJ1-2; 10 bases align to TRBD1. J gave up 6 bases and V 5 bases, and 9 bases lay outside the gene matches. The CDR3 is 15 amino acids. Looked up from germline, CDR1 is MNHEY and CDR2 is SMNVEV (reference sequence). CDR3 nucleotide sequence: TGTGCCAGCAGTGCTCTGGGACAGGGGATCGATGGCTACACCTTC. Translating it yields CASSALGQGIDGYTF.

The chain combines TRBV27 with TRBJ2-1; 7 bases are shared with TRBD2. V was clipped by 3 bases and J by 2 bases; unmatched bases: 10. CDR1 is MNHEY and CDR2 is SMNVEV in the germline V gene (reference sequence). This CDR3 has 17 residues. The DNA of the CDR3 is TGTGCCAGCAGTTTCACGGGCGGGGGTGTCACCTACAATGAGCAGTTCTTC. It translates to CASSFTGGGVTYNEQFF.

This clonotype turned up a few times. V gene TRBV5-1 combines with J gene TRBJ1-2; D ambiguous. The CDR3 sequence is 14 residues long. V dropped 2 bases and J dropped 0 bases, with 8 bases sitting between them. Germline V gene lookup returns CDR1 SGHRS and CDR2 YFSETQ. CDR3: CASSFGSANYGYTF. As DNA, the CDR3 is TGCGCCAGCAGCTTTGGGTCAGCTAACTATGGCTACACCTTC.

This clonotype was observed many times. The chain joins TRBV18 to TRBJ1-2; 8 nucleotides line up with TRBD1. V lost 0 bases, J lost 6 bases, and 3 bases stayed unmatched. The germline V gene has CDR1 KGHSH and CDR2 LQKENI. The CDR3 extends over 14 amino acids. The CDR3 reads CASSPPQGADGYTF. The CDR3 coding sequence is TGTGCCAGCTCACCACCGCAGGGGGCTGATGGCTACACCTTC.

This clonotype appeared many times. The chain recombines TRBV24-1 with TRBJ1-2, with a possible D match to TRBD1 (5 bases). This CDR3 has 12 residues. Germline loops: CDR1 KGHDR, CDR2 SFDVKD. V was shortened by 4 bases and J by 8 bases, with 10 bases between the two germline ends. CDR3 amino acids: CATSDQGKGYTF. The DNA of the CDR3 is TGTGCCACCAGTGACCAGGGAAAGGGCTACACCTTC.

In the case of this clonotype: With a much larger clone just one base away, this may be a read error. V usage is TRBV19 and J usage is TRBJ2-5; D may be TRBD1 (5 bases). CDR1 and CDR2 from the germline V gene are LNHDA and SQIVND (reference sequence). The CDR3 loop spans 13 amino acids. CDR3 sequence: CATSIAPGETQYF. In nucleotides, the CDR3 is TGTGCCACTAGTATAGCCCCAGGGGAGACCCAGTACTTC. Variable domain in full (rest from reference TRBV19 and TRBJ2-5): DGGITQSPKYLFRKEGQNVTLSCEQNLNHDAMYWYRQDPGQGLRLIYYSQIVNDFQKGDIAEGYSVSREKKESFPLTVTSAQKNPTAFYLCATSIAPGETQYFGPGTRLLVL.

V and J are TRBV2 and TRBJ2-1; 9 bases agree with TRBD2. The CDR3 spans 16 residues. The junction had 12 bases not matched to a gene; V was cut back by 8 bases and J by 4 bases. Looked up from germline, CDR1 is SNHLY and CDR2 is FYNNEI. DNA for the CDR3: TGTGCCAGCGATAGTCCGACTAGCGGTAGTTACAATGAGCAGTTCTTC. Residues: CASDSPTSGSYNEQFF.

This clonotype was counted ten times or more. This chain uses TRBV7-9 with TRBJ2-3, with TRBD2 identical over 13 bases. Trimming at V came to 5 bases and at J to 6 bases, leaving 11 bases not matched to a gene. CDR1 is SEHNR, CDR2 FQNEAQ, per germline (reference sequence). This CDR3 spans 17 amino acids. CDR3 nucleotides: TGTGCCAGCAGCCCGGTACCGGGACTAGCGGGGATGGATACGCAGTATTTT. Protein sequence: CASSPVPGLAGMDTQYF.

The table lists this clonotype with many counts. This chain joins TRBV7-9 and TRBJ2-7; tentatively, D is TRBD2 (5 bases). CDR3 length equals 15 residues. Germline V gives CDR1 SEHNR, CDR2 FQNEAQ (reference sequence). Trimming shortened V by 5 bases and J by 2 bases, and 16 bases separated the two germline ends. CDR3 in DNA: TGTGCCAGCAGCCCCCGGGTAGCGAATCCCTACGAGCAGTACTTC. Translating it yields CASSPRVANPYEQYF. Based on the CDR3 plus reference TRBV7-9 and TRBJ2-7, the full variable domain is DTGVSQNPRHKITKRGQNVTFRCDPISEHNRLYWYRQTLGQGPEFLTYFQNEAQLEKSRLLSDRFSAERPKGSFSTLEIQRTEQGDSAMYLCASSPRVANPYEQYFGPGTRLTVT.

This clonotype was observed a handful of times. The chain links TRBV29-1 to TRBJ1-1; no firm D call. The germline V gene encodes CDR1 SQVTM and CDR2 ANQGSEA. The length of the CDR3 is 12 residues. V lost 3 bases to trimming and J lost 1 base, with 6 bases between them. The CDR3 is CSVDGGNTEAFF. The CDR3 DNA reads as TGCAGCGTTGATGGTGGGAACACTGAAGCTTTCTTT.

This clonotype was seen repeatedly, ten times or more. The gene calls are TRBV2 and TRBJ2-7; 12 nucleotides agree with TRBD1. CDR1 SNHLY and CDR2 FYNNEI come from the germline V gene. CDR3 length: 19 amino acids. Trimming at V came to 7 bases and at J to 0 bases, leaving 16 bases not matched to a gene. As DNA, the CDR3 is TGTGCCAGCAAAACGACCGGGACAGGGGGCGTACAGCCCTCCTACGAGCAGTACTTC. This codes for CASKTTGTGGVQPSYEQYF.

The chain links TRBV20-1 to TRBJ1-2; D is unresolved. CDR1 DFQATT and CDR2 SNEGSKA come from the germline V gene (reference sequence). This CDR3 spans 13 amino acids. V lost 0 bases and J 8 bases, leaving 13 bases between the germline ends. The CDR3 region is CSARDPRERGYTF. The CDR3 DNA sequence: TGCAGTGCTAGAGATCCTAGGGAGAGGGGCTACACCTTC.

This chain joins TRBV7-9 and TRBJ2-5; D gene unclear. Per the germline V gene, CDR1 is SEHNR and CDR2 is FQNEAQ (reference sequence). V was trimmed by 4 bases and J by 2 bases, leaving 11 bases between them. The CDR3 length is 14 residues. The CDR3 DNA reads TGTGCCAGCAGCTCGGAGATAGATCAAGAGACCCAGTACTTC. Translated: CASSSEIDQETQYF.

The table lists this clonotype with many counts. J is TRBJ2-7 and V is TRBV7-3; TRBD1 aligns across 7 bases. The CDR3 length is 14 residues. Germline CDR1 and CDR2: SGHTA and FQGTGA. J gave up 3 bases and V 5 bases, and 7 bases lay outside the gene matches. The CDR3 loop is CASSPDRHDYEQYF. CDR3 nucleotide sequence: TGTGCCAGCAGCCCGGACAGGCATGACTACGAGCAGTACTTC.

This clonotype was seen many times. The gene calls are TRBV19 and TRBJ2-2; D ambiguous. Deletions cut 5 bases from V and 7 bases from J, with 11 bases between. This CDR3 comprises 13 residues. Germline V CDR1 and CDR2: LNHDA, SQIVND (reference sequence). CDR3 sequence: CASSPAIHGELFF. DNA for the CDR3: TGTGCCAGTAGTCCGGCTATCCACGGGGAGCTGTTTTTT.

This clonotype turned up a few times. This chain joins TRBV5-1 and TRBJ2-7; no reliable D call. The CDR3 is 14 residues long. From germline, CDR1 is SGHRS and CDR2 YFSETQ. V lost 2 bases and J 2 bases, leaving 11 bases between the germline ends. CDR3 residues: CASSLRVGTYEQYF. Written as DNA, the CDR3 is TGCGCCAGCAGCTTAAGGGTTGGGACCTACGAGCAGTACTTC. The entire variable domain, with the rest obtained from reference TRBV5-1 and TRBJ2-7, is as follows: KAGVTQTPRYLIKTRGQQVTLSCSPISGHRSVSWYQQTPGQGLQFLFEYFSETQRNKGNFPGRFSGRQFSNSRSEMNVSTLELGDSALYLCASSLRVGTYEQYFGPGTRLTVT.

The rearrangement links TRBV7-2 to TRBJ1-5; D is ambiguous. V lost 1 base, J lost 1 base, and 11 bases lay in between. The CDR3 is 16 amino acids. Germline CDR1 SGHTA, CDR2 FQGNSA. The CDR3 loop is CASSLGPKRSNQPQHF. The CDR3 nucleotides are TGTGCCAGCAGCTTAGGACCGAAACGGAGCAATCAGCCCCAGCATTTT.

This clonotype appeared a few times. The genes are TRBV10-3 and TRBJ1-1; D is uncertain. Trimming removed 2 bases from V and 5 bases from J, with 3 bases in between. CDR3 size: 11 residues. Per the germline V gene, CDR1 is ENHRY and CDR2 is SYGVKD. CDR3 sequence (DNA): TGTGCCATCAGTGAGGGGACTGAAGCTTTCTTT. It codes for CAISEGTEAFF.